The clone carrying this T cell receptor (beta chain) has a single count. The antigen is undetermined. Trimming took 10 bases from V and 6 from J; bases not matched to a gene: 10. The CDR3 consists of 14 residues. Germline-derived CDR1 and CDR2 are MNHEY and SVGAGI. This entry belongs to a study of OX40 agonist ivuxolimab in advanced cancers. Findings and caveats of the study: Partial responders treated at 0.1-3.0 mg/kg exhibited clonal expansion among the lowest measured. Some patients without response likewise showed low normalized clonal expansion.

TCRdb's table, derived via immunoSEQ multiplex PCR, lists solely in-frame clones and lacks some. This sample yields tens of thousands of clones, of which approximately 87% are seen a single time; around 1.5% belongs to the top ten. This chain uses TRBV6-5 with TRBJ2-7, with 12 bases lining up with TRBD1. The TCR was taken from an adult with an advanced solid tumor such as melanoma, head and neck, liver or kidney cancer. The specimen comprised CD4+ or CD8+ T cells sorted from blood, sampled in a trial of the OX40 agonist ivuxolimab. CDR3 bases: TGTGCCATCTCCTCCGGGACAGGGGGCCGCGAGCAGTACTTC. Translated: CAISSGTGGREQYF.